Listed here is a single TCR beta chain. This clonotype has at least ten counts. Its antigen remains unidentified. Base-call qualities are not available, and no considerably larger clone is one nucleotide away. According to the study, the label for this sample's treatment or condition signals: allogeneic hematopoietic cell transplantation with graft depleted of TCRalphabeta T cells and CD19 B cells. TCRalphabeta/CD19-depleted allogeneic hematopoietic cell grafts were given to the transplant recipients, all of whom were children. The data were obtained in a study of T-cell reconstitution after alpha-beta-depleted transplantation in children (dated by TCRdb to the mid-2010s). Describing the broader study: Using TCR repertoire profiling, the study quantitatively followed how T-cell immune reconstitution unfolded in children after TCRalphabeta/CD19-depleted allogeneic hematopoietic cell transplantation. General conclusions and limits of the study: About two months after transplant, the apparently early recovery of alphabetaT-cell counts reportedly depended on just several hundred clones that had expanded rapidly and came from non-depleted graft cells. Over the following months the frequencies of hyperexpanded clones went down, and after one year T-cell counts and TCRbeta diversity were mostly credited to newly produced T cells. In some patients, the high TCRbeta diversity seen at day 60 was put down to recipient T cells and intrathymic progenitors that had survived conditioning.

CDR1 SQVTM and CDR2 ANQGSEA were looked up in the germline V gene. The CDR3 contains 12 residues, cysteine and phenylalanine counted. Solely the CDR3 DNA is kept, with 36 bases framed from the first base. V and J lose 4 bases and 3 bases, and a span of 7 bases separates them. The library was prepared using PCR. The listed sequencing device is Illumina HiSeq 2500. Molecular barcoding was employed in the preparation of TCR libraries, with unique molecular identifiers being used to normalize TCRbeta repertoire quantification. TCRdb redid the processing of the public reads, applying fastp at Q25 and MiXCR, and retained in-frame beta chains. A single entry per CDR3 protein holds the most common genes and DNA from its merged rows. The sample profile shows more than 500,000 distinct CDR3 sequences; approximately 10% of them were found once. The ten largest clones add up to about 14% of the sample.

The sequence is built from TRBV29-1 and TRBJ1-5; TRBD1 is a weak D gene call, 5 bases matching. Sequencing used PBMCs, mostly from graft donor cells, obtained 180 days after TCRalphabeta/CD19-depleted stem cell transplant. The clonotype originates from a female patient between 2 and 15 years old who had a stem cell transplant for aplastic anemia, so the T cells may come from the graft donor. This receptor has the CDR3 CSVGDPNQPQHF. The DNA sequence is TGCAGCGTTGGGGACCCCAATCAGCCCCAGCATTTT.